These T cell receptor beta chains were read from a single sample in a study of T cells in Graves' hyperthyroidism and ophthalmopathy. TCRdb re-derived calls from the multiplex PCR reads in MiXCR, one entry per CDR3 protein. This sample has 500,000 to 600,000 distinct CDR3 sequences, with 46% found just once. Sequenced material: peripheral blood or thyroid tissue (not recorded which). Receptors originate from an adult woman with Graves' disease, either hyperthyroidism or ophthalmopathy (not recorded which). CDR3s include the opening cysteine and the closing phenylalanine or tryptophan. D genes are given only for firm matches. A row's size may be missing; if present it is once, few, many or a size class.

>TRBV2|few|TRBJ2-6|-
TGTGCCAGCAGTACGAGATCTGGGGCCAACGTCCTGACTTTC
CASSTRSGANVLTF
>TRBV7-9|-|TRBJ2-7|-
TGTGCCAGCAGTTACTTGGGGGCAGTAGCCTACGAGCAGTACTTC
CASSYLGAVAYEQYF
>TRBV7-8|many|TRBJ2-7|TRBD2
TGTGCCAGCAACCTAGCGGGAACTTCCTACGAGCAGTACTTC
CASNLAGTSYEQYF
>TRBV20-1|-|TRBJ1-2|TRBD1
TGCAGTGCTTGGACAGGGGTTGGCTACACCTTC
CSAWTGVGYTF
>TRBV7-2|once|TRBJ1-5|TRBD1
TGTGCCAGCCAGGGACAGGCTTACAATCAGCCCCAGCATTTT
CASQGQAYNQPQHF
>TRBV11-2|-|TRBJ2-5|-
TGTGCCTCGTTAGAGACCCAGTACTTC
CASLETQYF
>TRBV10-2|few|TRBJ2-3|TRBD1
TGCGCCAGCCAGCGGACAGGATACACAGATACGCAGTATTTT
CASQRTGYTDTQYF
>TRBV10-2|few|TRBJ2-3|-
TGCGCCAGCAGAGGACAGACGATTAACACAGATACGCAGTATTTT
CASRGQTINTDTQYF
>TRBV7-8|-|TRBJ1-2|-
TGTGCCAGCAGCTCAGACGGGGCCTATGGCTACACCTTC
CASSSDGAYGYTF
>TRBV7-9|many|TRBJ2-2|-
TGTGCCAGCAGCTCGGACGTCGGGGAGCTGTTTTTT
CASSSDVGELFF
>TRBV20-1|-|TRBJ1-6|-
TGCAGTGCTAGAAAAGAGGGACCTAATTCACCCCTCCACTTT
CSARKEGPNSPLHF
>TRBV11-2|many|TRBJ2-5|-
TGTGCCAGCAGCTTAGGACGGTGGACTAGGGGGGAGACCCAGTACTTC
CASSLGRWTRGETQYF
>TRBV5-1|-|TRBJ2-7|-
TGCGCCAGCACACGGGAAGGACAGATCTACGAGCAGTACTTC
CASTREGQIYEQYF
>TRBV15|-|TRBJ1-2|-
TGTGCCACCAGCAGAGATCGGGCAGGGTTTCATGGCTACACCTTC
CATSRDRAGFHGYTF
>TRBV5-1|-|TRBJ1-1|-
TGCGCCAGCAGCGGTAAGACCGCGAACACTGAAGCTTTCTTT
CASSGKTANTEAFF
>TRBV10-3|-|TRBJ1-5|-
TGTGCCAGCAGTTTGGGTTGGGGCAACGAACATCAGCCCCAGCATTTT
CASSLGWGNEHQPQHF
>TRBV19|many|TRBJ1-2|TRBD1
TGTGCCAGTAGTATACCCGGGACAGTCGGCTATGGCTACACCTTC
CASSIPGTVGYGYTF
>TRBV29-1|-|TRBJ1-3|-
TGCAGCGTAGCGGAGGGGACTGGTGGAAACACCATATATTTT
CSVAEGTGGNTIYF
>TRBV9|-|TRBJ1-6|-
TGTGCCAGCGGCGTAGATGTGAGATCACCCCTCCGCTTT
CASGVDVRSPLRF
>TRBV14|few|TRBJ1-3|-
TGTGCCAGCAGCCAAGATCTTGGGCAGATGAACACCATATATTTT
CASSQDLGQMNTIYF
>TRBV4-3|-|TRBJ1-2|-
TGCGCCAGCAGCCAAGTCTCCTTC
CASSQVSF
>TRBV7-9|-|TRBJ1-6|-
TGCGCCAGCAGCTTGGTTTTGGGCCACTATAATTCACCCCTCCACTTT
CASSLVLGHYNSPLHF
>TRBV5-1|-|TRBJ1-1|-
TGCGCCAGCAGCTTGCAGGACTTCGCCACTGAAGCTTTCTTT
CASSLQDFATEAFF
>TRBV5-4|-|TRBJ1-2|-
TGTGCTAGAGAGTCTAACTATGGCTACACCTTC
CARESNYGYTF
>TRBV12-3/TRBV12-4|many|TRBJ2-5|-
TGTGCCAGCACCCAGGGGGGAGAGACCCAGTACTTC
CASTQGGETQYF
>TRBV7-6|-|TRBJ1-2|-
TGTGCCAGCAGCTTAGGACTAGCGGGAGGTGGCTACACCTTC
CASSLGLAGGGYTF
>TRBV20-1|many|TRBJ1-5|-
TGCAGTGCCACAGGCCAGGGGTCCCAGCATTTT
CSATGQGSQHF
>TRBV3-1|few|TRBJ2-7|-
TGTGCCAGCAGCCAAGGTCGACCCCGAGAAATTTACGAGCAGTACTTC
CASSQGRPREIYEQYF
>TRBV7-9|many|TRBJ1-4|-
TGTGCCAGCAACTCTCAGGATGGAAAACTGTTTTTT
CASNSQDGKLFF
>TRBV29-1|many|TRBJ1-2|-
TGCAGCGTTGAAGAGTCACAGACCTATGGCTACACCTTC
CSVEESQTYGYTF